The following is a T cell receptor (beta chain) sequence with its context. Its cognate antigen is unknown. The data stem from a study of T cell responses to AZD1222 COVID-19 vaccine. General study points: Increases in Spike-specific TCR breadth and depth were seen after two AZD1222 doses. Baseline seropositivity characterized only a handful of AZD1222 recipients.

Only in-frame clones appear in the TCRdb table, and some are missing; sequencing was by immunoSEQ multiplex PCR. This sample yields some 90,000 clones, of which around nine tenths are seen a single time; about 5% belongs to the top ten. This CDR3 is built from 13 residues. V shed 5 bases and J 6 bases; nucleotides not matched to a gene: 4. The chain uses TRBV12-3 or TRBV12-4 and TRBJ1-5; 7 bases map to TRBD1. The sequenced sample was peripheral blood, obtained 28 days after the second AZD1222 dose. This TCR came from an adult who received the AZD1222 COVID-19 vaccine. This CDR3 is CASSLQGIQPQHF. CDR3 bases: TGTGCCAGCAGTCTACAGGGGATTCAGCCCCAGCATTTT.